This entry concerns a single T cell receptor beta chain. Its antigen is undetermined. This specimen belongs to a study of cytomegalovirus exposure and HLA in healthy donors. The study, taken as a whole, reports: Researchers catalogued approximately 170 TCR beta chains as cytomegalovirus-associated.

PCR was performed using 60 Vbeta and 13 Jbeta primers. Libraries were prepared by immunoSEQ multiplex PCR; TCRdb keeps only in-frame clonotypes and omits some of them. This sample has 150,000 to 200,000 clones; 75% occur once, and the top ten carry roughly 8%. Germline V gene data show CDR1 as SNHLY and CDR2 as FYNNEI. The length of the CDR3 is 15 residues. Trimming pared 8 bases from V and 7 bases from J, leaving 21 bases between. The material sequenced was PBMCs. This chain links TRBV2 with TRBJ1-5; the D gene is possibly TRBD1 (5 bases). The receptor was derived from a woman aged 40-49 years in good health and CMV-seropositive. In nucleotides, the CDR3 is TGTGCCAGCGGCAGGGACGGGGGTAGGAGCCAGCCCCAGCATTTT. Amino acid sequence: CASGRDGGRSQPQHF.